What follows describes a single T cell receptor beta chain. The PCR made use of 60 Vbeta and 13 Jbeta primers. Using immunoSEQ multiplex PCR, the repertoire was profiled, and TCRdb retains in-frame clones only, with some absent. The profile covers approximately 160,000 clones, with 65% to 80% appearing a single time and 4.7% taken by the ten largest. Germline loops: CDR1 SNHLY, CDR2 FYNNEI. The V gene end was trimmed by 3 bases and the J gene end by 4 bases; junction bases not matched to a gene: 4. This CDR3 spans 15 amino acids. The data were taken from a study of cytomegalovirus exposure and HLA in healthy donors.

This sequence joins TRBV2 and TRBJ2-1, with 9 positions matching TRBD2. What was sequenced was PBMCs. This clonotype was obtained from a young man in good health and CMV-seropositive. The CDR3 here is CASSDKRGVYNEQFF. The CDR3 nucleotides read TGTGCCAGCAGTGATAAGCGGGGGGTTTACAATGAGCAGTTCTTC.